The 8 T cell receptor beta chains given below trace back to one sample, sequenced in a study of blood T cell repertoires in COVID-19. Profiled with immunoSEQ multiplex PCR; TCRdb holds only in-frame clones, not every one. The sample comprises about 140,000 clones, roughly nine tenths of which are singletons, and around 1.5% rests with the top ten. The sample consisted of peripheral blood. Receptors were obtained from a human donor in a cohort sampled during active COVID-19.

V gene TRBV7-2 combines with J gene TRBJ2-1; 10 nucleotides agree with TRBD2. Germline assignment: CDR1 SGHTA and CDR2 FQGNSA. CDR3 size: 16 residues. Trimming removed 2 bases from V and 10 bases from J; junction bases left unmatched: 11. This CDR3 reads CASSLIGLAGDSEQFF. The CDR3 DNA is TGTGCCAGCAGCTTAATTGGGCTAGCGGGGGACTCAGAGCAGTTCTTC. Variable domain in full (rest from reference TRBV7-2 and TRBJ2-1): GAGVSQSPSNKVTEKGKDVELRCDPISGHTALYWYRQSLGQGLEFLIYFQGNSAPDKSGLPSDRFSAERTGGSVSTLTIQRTQQEDSAVYLCASSLIGLAGDSEQFFGPGTRLTVL.

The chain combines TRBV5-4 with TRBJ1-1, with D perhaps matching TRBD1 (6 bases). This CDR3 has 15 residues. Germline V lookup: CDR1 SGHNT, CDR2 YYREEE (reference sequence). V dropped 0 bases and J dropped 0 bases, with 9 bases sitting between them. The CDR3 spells CASSLEGHMNTEAFF. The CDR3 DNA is TGTGCCAGCAGCTTGGAGGGACACATGAACACTGAAGCTTTCTTT. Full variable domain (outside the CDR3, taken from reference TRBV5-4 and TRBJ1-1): ETGVTQSPTHLIKTRGQQVTLRCSSQSGHNTVSWYQQALGQGPQFIFQYYREEENGRGNFPPRFSGLQFPNYSSELNVNALELDDSALYLCASSLEGHMNTEAFFGQGTRLTVV.

The CDR3 DNA reads TGTGCAAGTCGCTTAGCGCGGGAGCGGGGGGACAATGAGCAGTTCTTC. Translated, it gives CASRLARERGDNEQFF. V gene TRBV12-2 combines with J gene TRBJ2-1; the table assigns TRBD2, which was not confirmed against the DNA. TRBV12-2 is a documented pseudogene. The CDR3 totals 16 residues.

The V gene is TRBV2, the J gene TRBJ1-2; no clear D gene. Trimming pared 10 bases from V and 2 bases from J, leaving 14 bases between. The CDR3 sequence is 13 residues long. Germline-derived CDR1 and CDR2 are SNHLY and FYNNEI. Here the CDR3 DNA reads TGTGCCATCGTTTTCGAAGCCAACTATGGCTACACCTTC. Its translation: CAIVFEANYGYTF.

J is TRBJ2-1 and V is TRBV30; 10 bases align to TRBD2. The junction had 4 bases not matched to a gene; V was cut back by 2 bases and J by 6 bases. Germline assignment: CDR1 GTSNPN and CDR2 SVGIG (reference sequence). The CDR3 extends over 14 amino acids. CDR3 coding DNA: TGTGCCTGGAGTCAGCGGGGGGGCCGCAATGAGCAGTTCTTC. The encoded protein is CAWSQRGGRNEQFF.

CDR3 residues: CASSLPSGGLYNEQFF. DNA of the CDR3: TGTGCCAGCAGCTTGCCTAGCGGGGGGCTCTACAATGAGCAGTTCTTC. The rearrangement links TRBV5-5 to TRBJ2-1; 11 bases are a match to TRBD2. Germline assignment: CDR1 SGHKS and CDR2 YYEKEE (reference sequence). The V and J ends lost 1 base and 3 bases, in that order; junction bases with no gene match: 3. The CDR3 runs 16 residues.

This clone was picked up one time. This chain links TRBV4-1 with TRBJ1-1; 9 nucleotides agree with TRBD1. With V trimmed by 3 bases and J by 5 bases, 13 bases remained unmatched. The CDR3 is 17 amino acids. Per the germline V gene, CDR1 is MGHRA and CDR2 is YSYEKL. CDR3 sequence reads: CASSHLTGGSWGTEAFF. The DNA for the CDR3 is TGCGCCAGCAGCCACTTGACAGGGGGTTCATGGGGTACTGAAGCTTTCTTT.

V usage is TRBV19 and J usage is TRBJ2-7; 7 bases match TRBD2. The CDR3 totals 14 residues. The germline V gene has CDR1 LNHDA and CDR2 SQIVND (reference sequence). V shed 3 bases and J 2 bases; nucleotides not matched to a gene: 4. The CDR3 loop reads CASSISGGPYEQYF. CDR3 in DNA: TGTGCCAGTAGTATCTCGGGAGGACCCTACGAGCAGTACTTC. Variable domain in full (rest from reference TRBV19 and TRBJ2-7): DGGITQSPKYLFRKEGQNVTLSCEQNLNHDAMYWYRQDPGQGLRLIYYSQIVNDFQKGDIAEGYSVSREKKESFPLTVTSAQKNPTAFYLCASSISGGPYEQYFGPGTRLTVT.